This T cell receptor (beta chain) was recorded in a study of OX40 agonist ivuxolimab in advanced cancers. Regarding the study in general: Ivuxolimab was an agonistic, fully human IgG2 monoclonal antibody directed against OX40 (CD134), a costimulatory receptor. Partial responses occurred in three dose-escalation patients: two with cutaneous melanoma and one with hepatocellular carcinoma. The paper reports the monotherapy dose-escalation portion (N ≈ 52 patients) of the phase I ivuxolimab trial. Intravenous ivuxolimab was administered to patients every 2 weeks at six dose levels: 0.01, 0.1, 0.3, 1.5, 3 and 10 mg/kg. Of the roughly 54 dose-escalation patients, hepatocellular carcinoma was present in roughly 19, melanoma in about 15, renal cell carcinoma in 9 and head and neck cancer in 9. Prior anti-PD-1, anti-PD-L1 or anti-CTLA-4 therapy was permitted, and checkpoint inhibitors had been received by under 50% of dose-escalation patients. In the dose-escalation cohort, 75% to 85% of patients were male, and the mean age was around 65 years with a range of about 20 to 80. Peripheral TCRbeta sequencing aimed to test whether ivuxolimab altered TCR sequence diversity and caused clonal T-cell expansion.

In the case of this clone: What antigen it recognizes has not been identified. The record has no base qualities; no much larger clone is one base away.

Patients with autoimmune disease history or receiving systemic immunosuppression were excluded from the trial. In every dose cohort, peripheral blood was drawn for TCR sequencing at baseline, cycle 4 day 1, and cycle 7 day 1. The samples were drawn from a first-in-human, open-label, multicenter phase I dose-escalation trial of ivuxolimab. Adults with locally advanced or metastatic head and neck squamous cell, hepatocellular, melanoma or renal cell carcinoma were enrolled in the trial. Before TCR sequencing, CD4+ and CD8+ T cells were separately sorted from peripheral blood. Genomic DNA was extracted from sorted cells for sequencing of the TCRbeta CDR3 region. TCRbeta CDR3 regions were sequenced using the immunoSEQ Assay. TCRdb's version of the immuneACCESS table is confined to in-frame rearrangements and falls short of the full clone set. An unresolved V gene accounts for under half of the shortfall where checked; the remainder is of unknown origin. The sample table contains around 85,000 clones; only one count was recorded for about 90% of them. Roughly 8.4% of the sample is in the top ten clones.

Overall results and qualifications from the work: In the 0.1-3.0 mg/kg groups, partial responders had among the lowest normalized peripheral clonal expansion, particularly in CD8+ T cells. After ivuxolimab, more expanded clones were found on average in CD8+ T cells than in CD4+ T cells. At doses from 0.1 to 3.0 mg/kg, clonal expansion was seen in both CD4+ and CD8+ blood T cells between baseline and week 6. Low levels of normalized T-cell clonal expansion were also seen in some patients who did not respond. Which antigens the clonally expanded peripheral T cells were specific for was not determined.

Including cysteine and phenylalanine, the CDR3 has 14 amino acids. Only the CDR3 portion is preserved as DNA: 42 bases, with reading frame beginning at the first base. The germline V gene (reference sequence) supplies CDR1 MNHNY and CDR2 SVGAGI. Between the V and J ends, shortened by 8 bases and 4 bases respectively, the junction contains 15 bases. The TCR was taken from an adult with an advanced solid tumor such as melanoma, head and neck, liver or kidney cancer. The V gene is TRBV6-6 and the J gene is TRBJ2-1, with TRBD2 tentatively as D gene (5 bases match). This sample comprised CD4+ or CD8+ T cells sorted from blood, obtained in a trial of the OX40 agonist ivuxolimab. The DNA is as follows: TGTGCCAGCGTCGCAGACTATCTTTACAATGAGCAGTTCTTC. This is translated as CASVADYLYNEQFF.